The rows below give T cell receptor beta chains drawn from one sample of a study of cytomegalovirus exposure and HLA in healthy donors. Assay used: immunoSEQ multiplex PCR; TCRdb lists only in-frame clones, some missing. The profile shows some 170,000 clones, approximately 90% of them singletons. Sequencing was performed on PBMCs. The receptors shown here come from a woman in her 30s in good health and CMV-seronegative. The CDR3 runs from the conserved cysteine through the conserved F or W. A D gene is named only where the DNA matches it firmly. Clone size is not always given. Where it is, it says once, few, many or a class for expanded clones.

TRBV5-1,-,-,17,TRBJ2-7,TGCGCCAGCAGCCTACAATCCGGGACACCCCTTTACTACGAGCAGTACTTC,CASSLQSGTPLYYEQYF
TRBV29-1,TRBD1,-,12,TRBJ2-7,TGCAGCGTTGGGACAGGGGTCAGGGAGCAGTACTTC,CSVGTGVREQYF
TRBV5-4,-,-,14,TRBJ2-5,TGTGCCAGCAGAAGATTAGGGGAACAAGAGACCCAGTACTTC,CASRRLGEQETQYF
TRBV6-5,-,-,13,TRBJ2-5,TGTGCCAGCAGTTCCGACTCTGGGGAGACCCAGTACTTC,CASSSDSGETQYF
TRBV11-1,TRBD1,-,14,TRBJ2-7,TGTGCCAGCAGCTACAGGGGTGGGACCTACGAGCAGTACTTC,CASSYRGGTYEQYF
TRBV5-1,TRBD1,-,14,TRBJ2-7,TGCGCCAGCAGGTGGACAGGGGGCTCCTACGAGCAGTACTTC,CASRWTGGSYEQYF
TRBV9,TRBD1,few,15,TRBJ1-4,TGTGCCAGCAGCATCGGACAGGGGCTAGTTGAAAAACTGTTTTTT,CASSIGQGLVEKLFF
TRBV18,TRBD2,-,14,TRBJ2-7,TGTGCCAGCTCCCCTCTCCCGGGGGGGCGCGAGCAGTACTTC,CASSPLPGGREQYF
TRBV27,-,-,14,TRBJ1-1,TGTGCCAGCAGTTTATCATCTTTGTCCCCTGAAGCTTTCTTT,CASSLSSLSPEAFF
TRBV29-1,TRBD1,once,15,TRBJ2-7,TGCAGCGTTGGATACGCAGGGGGCCTTGCAGGCGAGCAGTACTTC,CSVGYAGGLAGEQYF
TRBV19,-,-,15,TRBJ1-5,TGTGCCAGTAGTATAGAGACAGCTAGCAATCAGCCCCAGCATTTT,CASSIETASNQPQHF
TRBV6-1,-,-,16,TRBJ1-2,TGTGCCAGCAGTGAAGTTTTGGGGCAGGCCCTCTATGGCTACACCTTC,CASSEVLGQALYGYTF
TRBV4-1,-,-,17,TRBJ1-3,TGCGCCAGCAGCCAAGTTCCGCGGGGGGGTTTTGGAAACACCATATATTTT,CASSQVPRGGFGNTIYF
TRBV5-6,TRBD1,-,15,TRBJ1-5,TGTGCCAGCAGCTTGGGGGACAGGGGGGATCAGCCCCAGCATTTT,CASSLGDRGDQPQHF
TRBV5-1,TRBD1,-,15,TRBJ1-2,TGCGCCAGCAGCTTGGGACAGGGGACTAACTATGGCTACACCTTC,CASSLGQGTNYGYTF
TRBV4-1,TRBD2,few,14,TRBJ2-5,TGCGCCAGCAGCCAAGCGAGCGGGGTGGAGACCCAGTACTTC,CASSQASGVETQYF
TRBV19,TRBD1,-,18,TRBJ2-3,TGTGCCAGTAGTACCTCCGTGGTCCCGGACAGGTTGGGGTATACGCAGTATTTT,CASSTSVVPDRLGYTQYF
TRBV6-6,-,-,16,TRBJ2-7,TGTGCCAGCAGCCCCGGCTTGCGGGTCTTATCCTACGAGCAGTACTTC,CASSPGLRVLSYEQYF
TRBV30,-,-,16,TRBJ1-5,TGTGCCTGGAGTGTCGCCAGGGTAGGGTCAAATCAGCCCCAGCATTTT,CAWSVARVGSNQPQHF
TRBV11-1,-,-,12,TRBJ1-4,TGTGCCAGCAGCTTAGGCGGAGAAAAACTGTTTTTT,CASSLGGEKLFF
TRBV6-5,TRBD1,-,15,TRBJ2-1,TGTGCCAGCAGTTTGGACAGGGTTACCTACAATGAGCAGTTCTTC,CASSLDRVTYNEQFF
TRBV5-1,TRBD1,once,14,TRBJ2-3,TGCGCCAGCAGCTCGGACAGGGCCACAGATACGCAGTATTTT,CASSSDRATDTQYF
TRBV10-3,-,-,14,TRBJ1-2,TGTGCCATCAGTGAGTCTACAGGAAACTATGGCTACACCTTC,CAISESTGNYGYTF
TRBV25-1,-,-,14,TRBJ2-1,TGTGCCAGCAGTGAACGGTTAACAGTTAATGAGCAGTTCTTC,CASSERLTVNEQFF
TRBV6-1,TRBD1,-,13,TRBJ2-7,TGTGCCAGCAGTAGGGGGCCCTCCTACGAGCAGTACTTC,CASSRGPSYEQYF
TRBV27,-,-,13,TRBJ1-4,TGTGCCAGCAGAGCCCACCGGGATGAAAAACTGTTTTTT,CASRAHRDEKLFF
TRBV19,-,-,16,TRBJ1-2,TGTGCCAGTAGTATCGCGGTCGCTTTCGACTACTATGGCTACACCTTC,CASSIAVAFDYYGYTF
TRBV10-1,-,-,14,TRBJ2-5,TGCGCCAGCAGTGGGGCAGACAGTCGGGAGACCCAGTACTTC,CASSGADSRETQYF
TRBV27,TRBD2,-,16,TRBJ2-5,TGTGCCAGCAGTTCCCTGACTAGCGGGGGGGCTGAGACCCAGTACTTC,CASSSLTSGGAETQYF
TRBV18,-,-,14,TRBJ2-7,TGTGCCAGCTCACCACAGGGGCCTGCCTACGAGCAGTACTTC,CASSPQGPAYEQYF
TRBV18,-,-,13,TRBJ2-2,TGTGCCAGCCCTCTGGGGGGCACCGGGGAGCTGTTTTTT,CASPLGGTGELFF
TRBV9,TRBD1,-,15,TRBJ2-2,TGTGCCAGCAGTGGACAGGGTGGAAAAGCCGGGGAGCTGTTTTTT,CASSGQGGKAGELFF
TRBV30,TRBD2,-,12,TRBJ2-7,TGTGCCTGGAGGGGCCCTAGCGGGATACAGTACTTC,CAWRGPSGIQYF
TRBV5-5,TRBD1,-,14,TRBJ2-7,TGTGCCAGCAGCACGAGGGGGACAGCCTACGAGCAGTACTTC,CASSTRGTAYEQYF
TRBV30,TRBD2,once,15,TRBJ2-2,TGTGCCTGGGGGGCGACGGGGGGACTGACCGGGGAGCTGTTTTTT,CAWGATGGLTGELFF
TRBV7-2,-,few,14,TRBJ2-7,TGTGCCAGCAGCCCGGAGGGACCGGTCTACGAGCAGTACTTC,CASSPEGPVYEQYF
TRBV4-3,-,-,15,TRBJ1-1,TGCGCCAGCAGCCAGGAGTTCCCAGTGAACACTGAAGCTTTCTTT,CASSQEFPVNTEAFF
TRBV27,-,-,15,TRBJ1-2,TGTGCCAGCAGTCCGTCGTTAAGCTCTAGCTATGGCTACACCTTC,CASSPSLSSSYGYTF
TRBV12-5,TRBD1,-,17,TRBJ1-4,TGTGCTAGTGGGTCCCGAGGACAGGGATCAACTAATGAAAAACTGTTTTTT,CASGSRGQGSTNEKLFF